This T cell receptor beta chain was sequenced for a study of EBV T-cell therapy then PD-1 blockade in nasopharyngeal carcinoma (dated by TCRdb to about 2021). The time point label corresponds to: 266 days after commencement of treatment, after nivolumab therapy. According to the study, the label for this sample's treatment or condition signals: AdE1-LMPpoly-expanded autologous EBV-specific T-cell therapy followed by anti-PD-1 nivolumab. Points on this clone: The antigen this receptor binds is unknown. No much larger clone is present one base from it, and per-base qualities are unavailable.

Measured from the cysteine to the phenylalanine, the CDR3 is 17 residues long. Kept here is only the CDR3 DNA, which spans 51 bases and is read in frame from base 1. Based on the germline V gene, the CDR1 and CDR2 sequences are LGHNA and YSLEER. The germline V and J ends show losses of 0 bases and 6 bases respectively, and no gene match explains 11 bases of the junction. Genomic DNA was extracted from sorted cells using the Qiagen DNeasy Kit. TCR beta chain deep sequencing was performed on the immunoSEQ platform. In the original analysis: Repertoire data analysis was performed with the immunoSEQ Analyzer software. In its TCRdb copy, this immuneACCESS table keeps in-frame sequences only and misses some clones. Where compared with another copy, unresolved V genes explain less than half of these, and the others have no known cause. The V and J calls and clone size come from that table; D and trimming were worked out from the DNA. The sample contains 20,000 or so clones, roughly 80% of them found a single time. Roughly a third of the sample lies in the top ten.

The V and J segments used are TRBV4-3 and TRBJ2-3; 8 bases in the junction line up with TRBD1. The sample consisted of CD8+ T cells from blood, taken at roughly day 280 from a patient whose treatment included autologous EBV-specific T cells and nivolumab. The clonotype originates from a man aged 40-49 years with nasopharyngeal carcinoma. The CDR3 sequence is CASSQDRQGLVSDTQYF. In nucleotides, the sequence is TGCGCCAGCAGCCAAGATAGACAGGGGTTGGTGAGCGATACGCAGTATTTT.